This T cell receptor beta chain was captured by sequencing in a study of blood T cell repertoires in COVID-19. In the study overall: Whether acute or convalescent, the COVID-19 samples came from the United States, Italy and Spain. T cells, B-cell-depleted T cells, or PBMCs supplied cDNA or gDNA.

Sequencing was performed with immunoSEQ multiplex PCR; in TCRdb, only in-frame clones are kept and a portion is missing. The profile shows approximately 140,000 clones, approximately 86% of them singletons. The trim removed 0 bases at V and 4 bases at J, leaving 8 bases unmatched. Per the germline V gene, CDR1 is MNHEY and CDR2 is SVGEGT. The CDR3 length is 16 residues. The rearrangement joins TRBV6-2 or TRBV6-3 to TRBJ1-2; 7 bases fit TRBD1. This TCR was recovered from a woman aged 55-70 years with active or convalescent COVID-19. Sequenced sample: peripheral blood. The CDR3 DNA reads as TGTGCCAGCAGTTACTCGCCCCGGGACAGCCCCTATGGCTACACCTTC. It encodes CASSYSPRDSPYGYTF.